This entry is about one T cell receptor (beta chain). The data originate from a study of blood T cell repertoires in COVID-19. Across the whole study: PBMCs, B-cell-depleted T cells, or T cells were the source of the cDNA or gDNA that made up the material.

As processed by the authors: For nucleated cells, counts were estimated from reference gene primer amplification. Libraries were prepared by immunoSEQ multiplex PCR; TCRdb keeps only in-frame clonotypes and omits some of them. V, J and clone size reflect that table, while D and trimming were determined from the DNA. The sample includes about 130,000 clones, roughly 83% of them seen just once. Germline V CDR1 and CDR2: SEHNR, FQNEAQ (reference sequence). Trimming removed 2 bases at V and 4 bases at J, with 15 bases between. The CDR3 is 15 amino acids. The V and J genes are TRBV7-9 and TRBJ2-7; tentatively, D is TRBD1 (5 bases). The source material was peripheral blood. This receptor was obtained from a middle-aged man with active or convalescent COVID-19. CDR3 sequence reads: CASSLSTDIHYEQYF. CDR3 in DNA: TGTGCCAGCAGCTTAAGTACGGACATTCATTACGAGCAGTACTTC.